A single sample gave rise to the 18 T cell receptor beta chains below, sequenced in a study of technical replicates of blood from a few donors. Sequenced by immunoSEQ multiplex PCR; TCRdb stores in-frame clones only, minus some. The sample has some 75,000 clones; 90% to 97% are singletons. Source material: T cells isolated from PBMCs. The receptors were gathered from a human donor in good health.

This chain connects TRBV19 to TRBJ1-4; 9 bases are shared with TRBD1. V dropped 7 bases and J dropped 7; count of bases not matched to a gene: 10. The CDR3 extends over 15 amino acids. The germline V gene encodes CDR1 LNHDA and CDR2 SQIVND (reference sequence). The CDR3 nucleotides are TGTGCCAGTACCCATTCGACAGGGGGACGTGAAAAACTGTTTTTT. Translating it yields CASTHSTGGREKLFF.

The chain combines TRBV19 with TRBJ2-7; 10 nucleotides line up with TRBD1. Germline values: CDR1 LNHDA, CDR2 SQIVND (reference sequence). The CDR3 runs 12 residues. The J segment lost 1 base and the V segment lost 11 bases, leaving 2 bases of the junction unmatched. The CDR3: CASGQGSYEQYF. The CDR3 coding sequence is TGTGCCTCGGGACAGGGGTCCTACGAGCAGTACTTC.

The chain employs TRBV9 and TRBJ2-6, with no clear D. Per the germline V gene, CDR1 is SGDLS and CDR2 is YYNGEE. Trimming cost V 0 bases and J 1 base, with 8 bases left between them. The CDR3 runs to 16 residues. This CDR3 reads CASSVGRVSGANVLTF. The CDR3 DNA reads TGTGCCAGCAGCGTAGGTCGGGTGTCTGGGGCCAACGTCCTGACTTTC.

A single count supports this clone. The gene calls are TRBV27 and TRBJ2-1, with D possibly TRBD2 on 6 matching bases. The CDR3 contains 13 residues. The ends were cut back, 4 bases at V and 5 bases at J, with 9 bases in the middle. Germline V gene data show CDR1 as MNHEY and CDR2 as SMNVEV (reference sequence). CDR3 protein: CASSYGRHNEQFF. DNA for the CDR3: TGTGCCAGCAGTTACGGGAGACACAATGAGCAGTTCTTC.

The CDR3 region has the DNA TGTGCCGCCAAGGACTTATTCATGAACACTGAAGCTTTCTTT. It yields the protein CAAKDLFMNTEAFF. This chain connects TRBV10-3 to TRBJ1-1; no definite D call. Germline lookup yields CDR1 ENHRY and CDR2 SYGVKD. This CDR3 comprises 14 residues. V lost 11 bases and J lost 0, with 16 bases in between.

The chain uses TRBV29-1 and TRBJ2-3, with D maybe TRBD2 (6 bases). Trimming shortened V by 2 bases and J by 3 bases, and 9 bases separated the two germline ends. The CDR3 consists of 13 residues. CDR1 is SQVTM and CDR2 is ANQGSEA in the germline V gene. CDR3 loop: CSVELALTDTQYF. In nucleotides, the CDR3 is TGCAGCGTTGAACTAGCGTTAACAGATACGCAGTATTTT.

This rearrangement joins TRBV5-1 to TRBJ1-1; TRBD1 matches at 8 bases. The CDR3 consists of 18 residues. In germline, CDR1 is SGHRS, CDR2 YFSETQ. With 4 bases clipped from V and 1 base from J, the junction kept 15 bases outside the gene matches. The CDR3 spells CASSPGPGQATANTEAFF. The CDR3 coding sequence is TGCGCCAGCAGCCCGGGACCGGGACAGGCAACGGCGAACACTGAAGCTTTCTTT.

J is TRBJ2-2 and V is TRBV29-1; TRBD1 might be the D (6 bases). Per the germline V gene, CDR1 is SQVTM and CDR2 is ANQGSEA. With 5 bases removed from V and 5 bases from J, the gap between germline ends came to 15 bases. This CDR3 has 14 residues. CDR3 coding DNA: TGCAGCGTTCTGCCACAGGGAGAAACCGGGGAGCTGTTTTTT. It codes for CSVLPQGETGELFF.

This sequence joins TRBV29-1 and TRBJ2-5; D is undetermined. Trimming took 7 bases from V and 1 from J, leaving 4 bases between them. This CDR3 has 10 residues. Germline CDR1 and CDR2: SQVTM and ANQGSEA. CDR3 nucleotides: TGCAGCGGACTCCAAGAGACCCAGTACTTC. Translating it yields CSGLQETQYF.

V usage is TRBV28 and J usage is TRBJ2-2, with D maybe TRBD1 (7 bases). This CDR3 spans 16 amino acids. Between the trimmed V and J ends, which lost 9 bases and 5 bases, there was a span of 22 bases. Germline lookup yields CDR1 MDHEN and CDR2 SYDVKM. The CDR3 coding sequence is TGTGCCAGTAGCCTCGGGCAGGGGGGATATACCGGGGAGCTGTTTTTT. Residues: CASSLGQGGYTGELFF.

This sequence joins TRBV19 and TRBJ1-1, with D perhaps TRBD1 (6 bases). This CDR3 spans 12 amino acids. In germline, CDR1 is LNHDA, CDR2 SQIVND (reference sequence). With 7 bases removed from V and 7 bases from J, the gap between germline ends came to 13 bases. CDR3 sequence reads: CASTRTAFEAFF. The CDR3 nucleotides are TGTGCCAGTACCCGGACAGCCTTTGAAGCTTTCTTT.

The genes are TRBV10-2 and TRBJ2-3; D possibly corresponds to TRBD2 (6 bases). V was shortened by 5 bases and J by 0 bases, with 12 bases between the two germline ends. The CDR3 covers 15 residues. Per germline, CDR1 WSHSY and CDR2 SAAADI. CDR3 nucleotides: TGCGCCAGCAGTATTAGCGGCACTAGCACAGATACGCAGTATTTT. This sequence encodes CASSISGTSTDTQYF.

V gene TRBV6-5 combines with J gene TRBJ2-7, with TRBD1 matching over 8 bases. The germline gives CDR1 MNHEY, CDR2 SVGAGI. The trim removed 4 bases at V and 0 bases at J, leaving 5 bases unmatched. CDR3 length: 15 residues. The CDR3 sequence: CASSWTGRNSYEQYF. In DNA form, the CDR3 reads TGTGCCAGCAGTTGGACAGGGAGAAACTCCTACGAGCAGTACTTC.

This chain uses TRBV11-2 with TRBJ2-1; no clear D. This CDR3 has 15 residues. Trimming shortened V by 2 bases and J by 3 bases, and 11 bases separated the two germline ends. From germline, CDR1 is SGHAT and CDR2 FQNNGV. The CDR3: CASSLSLGSYNEQFF. The CDR3 nucleotides read TGTGCCAGCAGCTTATCCCTGGGCAGCTACAATGAGCAGTTCTTC.

This CDR3 is CASSTPTGELFF. The CDR3 DNA is TGTGCCAGTAGTACCCCGACTGGGGAGCTGTTTTTT. The rearrangement joins TRBV19 to TRBJ2-2; no clear D gene. V shed 4 bases and J shed 8 bases, with 8 bases lying between them. Germline V gene data show CDR1 as LNHDA and CDR2 as SQIVND (reference sequence). CDR3 length equals 12 residues.

The V and J genes are TRBV15 and TRBJ1-4, with 11 bases aligning to TRBD1. Germline CDR1 is LNHNV and CDR2 is YYDKDF (reference sequence). J lost 10 bases, V lost 7 bases, and 8 bases had no gene match. The CDR3 has 14 residues. CDR3 coding DNA: TGTGCCACCACCCGGGACAGGGGGGGTGTAAAACTGTTTTTT. Translating gives CATTRDRGGVKLFF.

The chain is built from TRBV27 and TRBJ2-1; TRBD2 matches 12 bases. CDR1 and CDR2 (germline): MNHEY, SMNVEV (reference sequence). The CDR3 is made up of 15 amino acids. Trimming took 8 bases from V and 7 from J; bases not matched to a gene: 9. The CDR3 loop is CASGAVGLAGNEQFF. In DNA, the CDR3 is TGTGCCAGCGGAGCGGTTGGACTAGCGGGGAATGAGCAGTTCTTC.

This chain uses TRBV5-1 with TRBJ2-2, with 9 nucleotides matching TRBD1. The ends lost 3 bases at V and 1 base at J; junction bases unmatched: 4. CDR1 and CDR2 (germline): SGHRS, YFSETQ. The CDR3 loop spans 16 amino acids. Here the CDR3 DNA reads TGCGCCAGCAGCTGGGGACAGGGCGGGAACACCGGGGAGCTGTTTTTT. It codes for CASSWGQGGNTGELFF.